This record covers a single TCR beta chain. As yet, its antigen is unknown. This entry comes from a study of cytomegalovirus exposure and HLA in healthy donors. At the level of the study: A previous analysis identified approximately 120 million unique TCR beta sequences derived from about 180 million T cells. Broader study findings: Association of a missense DCLRE1C variant with TCR beta V- and J-gene trimming was reported in a later analysis. The authors reported that TCR beta sequences could predict HLA-A and HLA-B alleles. These predictions were accurate for most subjects in the first cohort.

Vbeta (60) and Jbeta (13) primers were used in the PCR. The repertoire was sequenced with immunoSEQ multiplex PCR; TCRdb's copy has only in-frame clones and lacks some. The sample lists under 200,000 clones, roughly 77% occurring once. The V and J ends lost 5 bases and 1 base, in that order; junction bases with no gene match: 4. This CDR3 spans 15 amino acids. The germline gives CDR1 MNHNS, CDR2 SASEGT. The TCR comes from a man aged 50-59 years in good health and CMV-seropositive. The gene calls are TRBV6-1 and TRBJ2-2; 7 bases agree with TRBD2. Sequenced input: PBMCs. The CDR3 DNA sequence: TGTGCCAGCAGTTGGGAGGGGATGAACACCGGGGAGCTGTTTTTT. Its protein product is CASSWEGMNTGELFF.